A single sample gave rise to the 17 T cell receptor beta chains below, sequenced in a study of blood T cell repertoires in COVID-19. The assay was immunoSEQ multiplex PCR, and TCRdb's table has in-frame clones only and misses some. The sample contains more than 85,000 clones, less than 90% of which appear only once. Material for sequencing was peripheral blood. The origin of the receptors is a man in his fifties or sixties with acute or convalescent COVID-19.

V gene TRBV2 combines with J gene TRBJ2-5; tentatively, D is TRBD1 (6 bases). CDR3 length: 14 residues. Trimming pared 6 bases from V and 2 bases from J, leaving 13 bases between. Germline CDR1 SNHLY, CDR2 FYNNEI. CDR3 bases: TGTGCCAGCAGGGAGGACAGCGGACAAGAGACCCAGTACTTC. Translating gives CASREDSGQETQYF.

The genes are TRBV30 and TRBJ1-5; no clear D. The CDR3 length is 14 residues. The V gene lost 0 bases and the J gene lost 6 bases, with 12 bases spanning the gap. CDR1 and CDR2 (germline): GTSNPN, SVGIG (reference sequence). The CDR3 DNA follows: TGTGCCTGGAGTGTACCTCGGGGTTTTCAGCCCCAGCATTTT. Its translation is CAWSVPRGFQPQHF.

The V and J genes are TRBV15 and TRBJ2-7; D might be TRBD1 (5 bases). The CDR3 spans 14 residues. Trimming removed 3 bases at V and 6 bases at J, with 15 bases between. Germline lookup yields CDR1 LNHNV and CDR2 YYDKDF (reference sequence). The CDR3 spells CATSRFRGHGEQYF. The CDR3 nucleotides are TGTGCCACCAGCAGGTTTAGGGGTCACGGCGAGCAGTACTTC.

This clone was found once. This sequence joins TRBV5-1 and TRBJ1-4; a possible D gene is TRBD1 (5 bases). The V gene's germline CDR1 is SGHRS and CDR2 YFSETQ. V shed 4 bases and J shed 7 bases, with 29 bases lying between them. This CDR3 spans 19 amino acids. In DNA, the CDR3 is TGCGCCAGCAGCCCCGGCCGTGGGGTAATGGGAATCAGGGCTGAAAAACTGTTTTTT. It encodes CASSPGRGVMGIRAEKLFF. Drawing the rest from reference TRBV5-1 and TRBJ1-4, the complete variable domain is KAGVTQTPRYLIKTRGQQVTLSCSPISGHRSVSWYQQTPGQGLQFLFEYFSETQRNKGNFPGRFSGRQFSNSRSEMNVSTLELGDSALYLCASSPGRGVMGIRAEKLFFGSGTQLSVL.

This chain links TRBV9 with TRBJ2-1; 16 positions agree with TRBD2. V dropped 3 bases and J dropped 10; count of bases not matched to a gene: 10. There are 17 residues in the CDR3. CDR1 SGDLS and CDR2 YYNGEE come from the germline V gene. The CDR3 reads CASSGPEGLAGGDEQFF. The DNA for the CDR3 is TGTGCCAGCAGCGGACCCGAGGGACTAGCGGGAGGGGACGAGCAGTTCTTC.

V gene TRBV9 combines with J gene TRBJ2-3, with unresolved D. V was shortened by 0 bases and J by 2 bases, with 10 bases between the two germline ends. CDR1 and CDR2 from the germline V gene are SGDLS and YYNGEE. The CDR3 totals 15 residues. This CDR3 is CASSVGISPTDTQYF. For the CDR3, the DNA is TGTGCCAGCAGCGTAGGGATTAGCCCCACAGATACGCAGTATTTT.

This clone was counted a few times. CDR3 bases: TGTGCCAGCAGTACTCTTAGCCCCGTGAACACCGGGGAGCTGTTTTTT. It specifies CASSTLSPVNTGELFF. The chain couples TRBV7-6 to TRBJ2-2; D is ambiguous. Trimming removed 6 bases from V and 1 base from J, with 15 bases in between. The CDR3 spans 16 residues. Per germline, CDR1 SGHVS and CDR2 FNYEAQ.

This clone was observed a handful of times. The V call is TRBV29-1, the J call TRBJ2-1; TRBD2 aligns across 9 bases. Trimming at V came to 0 bases and at J to 2 bases, leaving 5 bases not matched to a gene. The CDR3 covers 16 residues. Germline V gene lookup returns CDR1 SQVTM and CDR2 ANQGSEA. CDR3 protein: CSVEDGLAGTYNEQFF. As DNA, the CDR3 is TGCAGCGTTGAAGATGGGCTAGCGGGGACCTACAATGAGCAGTTCTTC.

The chain combines TRBV18 with TRBJ1-2; 9 bases fit TRBD1. Germline CDR1 KGHSH, CDR2 LQKENI. Trimming cost V 4 bases and J 4 bases; bases outside gene matches: 10. CDR3 size: 16 residues. CDR3 residues: CASSLSTGGQGYGYTF. The CDR3 DNA sequence: TGTGCCAGCTCACTTTCAACAGGGGGCCAAGGCTATGGCTACACCTTC. Full variable domain (outside the CDR3, taken from reference TRBV18 and TRBJ1-2): NAGVMQNPRHLVRRRGQEARLRCSPMKGHSHVYWYRQLPEEGLKFMVYLQKENIIDESGMPKERFSAEFPKEGPSILRIQQVVRGDSAAYFCASSLSTGGQGYGYTFGSGTRLTVV.

J is TRBJ2-2 and V is TRBV7-8; a possible D gene is TRBD1 (6 bases). Germline values: CDR1 SGHVS, CDR2 FQNEAQ. This CDR3 comprises 16 residues. V lost 2 bases to trimming and J lost 7 bases, with 17 bases between them. The CDR3: CASSLIAQGKGGELFF. For the CDR3, the DNA is TGTGCCAGCAGCTTAATCGCCCAGGGGAAGGGCGGGGAGCTGTTTTTT.

The chain has TRBV6-2 or TRBV6-3 and TRBJ2-3; 8 bases align to TRBD2. CDR1 is MNHEY and CDR2 is SVGEGT in the germline V gene. The CDR3 has 16 amino acids. The V and J ends lost 2 bases and 0 bases, in that order; junction bases with no gene match: 4. The CDR3 coding sequence is TGTGCCAGCAGTTACCCGACTAGCGAGAGCACAGATACGCAGTATTTT. It specifies CASSYPTSESTDTQYF.

V and J are TRBV6-5 and TRBJ1-5, with D possibly being TRBD1 (6 bases). The V end was cut by 6 bases, the J end by 5 bases, with 17 bases between. The CDR3 totals 15 residues. Germline-derived CDR1 and CDR2 are MNHEY and SVGAGI. The DNA of the CDR3 is TGTGCCAGCAGAAAAGCCACAGGGTTTCATCAGCCCCAGCATTTT. This encodes CASRKATGFHQPQHF.

The chain is built from TRBV5-1 and TRBJ1-2, with 8 positions matching TRBD1. Trimming removed 4 bases from V and 8 bases from J; junction bases left unmatched: 4. CDR3 length equals 12 residues. Per the germline V gene, CDR1 is SGHRS and CDR2 is YFSETQ. This chain's CDR3 is CASSGTGQGYTF. The DNA for the CDR3 is TGCGCCAGCAGCGGGACAGGTCAAGGCTACACCTTC.

V gene TRBV6-5 combines with J gene TRBJ2-2; D perhaps matches TRBD1 (5 bases). V was pared by 6 bases and J by 1 base, with 9 bases between. The CDR3 extends over 14 amino acids. The germline gives CDR1 MNHEY, CDR2 SVGAGI. This CDR3 is CASRLQGNTGELFF. DNA for the CDR3: TGTGCCAGCAGACTCCAGGGGAACACCGGGGAGCTGTTTTTT.

A single count supports this clone. The genes are TRBV27 and TRBJ2-2, with a weak D call TRBD2 (6 bases). This CDR3 has 15 residues. CDR1 MNHEY and CDR2 SMNVEV come from the germline V gene (reference sequence). V shed 3 bases and J shed 7 bases, with 15 bases lying between them. CDR3 sequence (DNA): TGTGCCAGCAGTTTGTACGGGACTTTAAACGGGGAGCTGTTTTTT. Its translation: CASSLYGTLNGELFF.

To note about this clone: At one boundary the junction diverges from the germline segment, which might be a read error. For the CDR3, the DNA is TGTGCTAGTGGCTTGGGAGGCGGCACTGAAGCTTTCTTT. Amino acid sequence: CASGLGGGTEAFF. The genes are TRBV12-5 and TRBJ1-1; D ambiguous. Per the germline V gene, CDR1 is LGHNT and CDR2 is FRNRAP. The CDR3 has 13 residues.

The chain links TRBV30 to TRBJ2-3; 8 nucleotides align to TRBD1. CDR3 length: 12 amino acids. J gave up 5 bases and V 5 bases, and 3 bases lay outside the gene matches. Germline CDR1 reads GTSNPN; CDR2 reads SVGIG (reference sequence). The CDR3 nucleotides are TGTGCCTGGGGTACAGGGGGAGATACGCAGTATTTT. This translates into CAWGTGGDTQYF.